This record looks at one T cell receptor beta chain sequence and its context. This clone was seen only once. The antigen this receptor binds is unknown. The record has no base qualities; no much larger clone is one base away. The data were obtained in a study of T cell responses to AZD1222 COVID-19 vaccine (dated by TCRdb to 2020 to 2023). As for the study more broadly: AZD1222 recipients with second doses at about 4 weeks or about 12 weeks were pooled, because spike-specific TCR depth and breadth did not differ between schedules. A total of over 230 trial participants underwent TCR sequencing, of whom roughly 210 had received two doses of AZD1222 and some 25 had received two doses of the MenACWY control vaccine. Trial participants were enrolled by age into subgroups of 18-55, 56-69 and 70-plus years, and about 150, 27 and 61 TCR-sequenced participants, respectively, were included in these subgroups.

The CDR3 regions of human TCRbeta chains were analyzed by immunosequencing. The authors processed their data as follows. TCRs in the repertoires were compared against a reference library of SARS-CoV-2-specific TCRs that had been generated with the MIRA antigen-specificity platform. Breadth was defined as the fraction of unique TCRs that were SARS-CoV-2-associated, and depth was defined as the fraction of total T cells that were SARS-CoV-2-associated. Using the MIRA data, every spike-specific TCR was mapped to the spike region that the TCR reacted to and assigned to either a CD4 or a CD8 class. Log10-transformed breadth and depth values were compared by one-way ANOVA with Sidak's multiple comparisons tests. Imported from immuneACCESS, the table was reduced by TCRdb to in-frame sequences with V and J called. These copies leave out some clones; in studies compared against another copy, an unresolved V gene accounts for under half, and the cause of the remainder is not known. The V and J calls and clone size come from that table; D and trimming were worked out from the DNA. The sample data list approximately 100,000 clones, and roughly nine tenths of these were observed just once. The ten largest clones add up to about 1.2% of the sample.

Findings and caveats that apply to the study as a whole: Reportedly, almost half of the unique spike-specific TCRs recognized epitopes lying outside the regions that are mutated in the B.1.351 and B.1.1.7 variants. The 56-69-year group was small, and its depth increase did not reach significance, likely because of low power. A significant rise in spike-specific TCR breadth and depth was observed after two AZD1222 doses relative to day 0 and relative to MenACWY recipients. Conclusions about previously exposed vaccinees are limited, since just six AZD1222 recipients were seropositive for SARS-CoV-2 at baseline. CD4 TCRs associated with the vaccine covered the entire spike protein, and the dominant responses were in regions 160-218 and 743-854. Because no day 14 peak-response samples were available, the repertoires could be characterized only after the peak T cell response. Participants were mostly white British, with more females than males. The authors suggested clonal diversity may have been underestimated.

Interpreted using the paper, the time point label stands for: baseline before first vaccination. Samples from vaccinated people were obtained from the UK trials COV001 and COV002, which included a single-blind randomized controlled phase 2/3 trial of AZD1222 (ChAdOx1 nCoV-19) in healthy adults. For TCRbeta chain sequencing, PBMC samples from trial participants were taken at day 0 and at day 28 after the second dose. The CDR3 spans 16 residues, from the cysteine through the phenylalanine. CDR3 DNA only is kept here, 48 bases in frame from base 1. CDR1 and CDR2 are drawn from the germline V gene: MNHEY, SVGEGT. The germline V end is reduced by 4 bases and the J end by 4 bases; junction bases left unmatched: 2.

The receptor was isolated from an adult in good health. The material sequenced was peripheral blood, taken on day 0 of AZD1222 vaccination. The V gene is TRBV6-2 or TRBV6-3 and the J gene is TRBJ2-2, and TRBD2 matches 14 of the central bases. The CDR3 region: CASSFGTSGGTGELFF. The DNA reads TGTGCCAGCAGTTTCGGGACTAGCGGGGGCACCGGGGAGCTGTTTTTT.